A selection of T cell receptor beta chains follows, all from one sample in a study of blood T cell repertoires in COVID-19. Sequencing was performed with immunoSEQ multiplex PCR; in TCRdb, only in-frame clones are kept and a portion is missing. The table lists fewer than 250,000 clones, roughly 89% of them singletons, with about 2.5% in the top ten. The sample comprised PBMCs or T cells enriched from blood (not recorded which). The receptors come from a woman in her 30s with acute COVID-19. The CDR3 runs from the conserved cysteine through the conserved F or W. D genes are given only for firm matches. Clone size, where shown, is once, few, many, or a class for clones that have expanded.

TRBJ1-1 | TRBV6-6 | . | . | CASSAWGGTREAFF | TGTGCCAGCAGTGCTTGGGGGGGAACCCGTGAAGCTTTCTTT
TRBJ2-3 | TRBV7-2 | . | TRBD2 | CASSSTSGGADTQYF | TGTGCCAGCAGTTCGACTAGCGGGGGCGCAGATACGCAGTATTTT
TRBJ1-2 | TRBV5-5 | . | TRBD1 | CASRVGTGEYLFSNYGYTF | TGTGCCAGCAGGGTGGGGACAGGGGAGTACCTATTCTCTAACTATGGCTACACCTTC
TRBJ1-2 | TRBV10-2 | once | . | CASSEGQYYGYTF | TGCGCCAGCAGTGAGGGGCAGTACTATGGCTACACCTTC
TRBJ2-5 | TRBV5-6 | . | . | CASSPPTEETQYF | TGTGCCAGCAGCCCCCCCACGGAGGAGACCCAGTACTTC
TRBJ1-1 | TRBV5-5 | once | . | CASSHLSGAEAFF | TGTGCCAGCAGCCACCTTTCAGGGGCTGAAGCTTTCTTT
TRBJ1-2 | TRBV4-3 | few | TRBD1 | CASSQDSGGDNYGYTF | TGCGCCAGCAGCCAAGACTCAGGGGGCGATAACTATGGCTACACCTTC
TRBJ1-1 | TRBV29-1 | . | . | CSGQAGDVTEAFF | TGCAGCGGCCAGGCGGGGGACGTCACTGAAGCTTTCTTT
TRBJ2-5 | TRBV5-1 | . | . | CASSLGQVMETQYF | TGCGCCAGCAGCTTGGGACAGGTAATGGAGACCCAGTACTTC
TRBJ1-1 | TRBV21-1 | . | . | CASSKELETEAFF | TGTGCCAGCAGCAAAGAGTTGGAGACTGAAGCTTTCTTT
TRBJ1-6 | TRBV14 | . | . | CASSQGFSDSPLHF | TGTGCCAGCAGCCAAGGTTTTTCGGATTCACCCCTCCACTTT
TRBJ1-4 | TRBV7-6 | . | . | CASSGLTSGEKLFF | TGTGCCAGCAGCGGACTCACAAGCGGTGAAAAACTGTTTTTT
TRBJ1-1 | TRBV25-1 | . | TRBD1 | CASRMTGGSGNTEAFF | TGTGCCAGCAGAATGACAGGGGGCAGCGGGAACACTGAAGCTTTCTTT
TRBJ1-1 | TRBV19 | . | . | CASSITMNTEAFF | TGTGCCAGTAGTATAACAATGAACACTGAAGCTTTCTTT
TRBJ1-5 | TRBV6-2/TRBV6-3 | . | TRBD1 | CASSHGTGGPLGNQPQHF | TGTGCCAGCAGTCACGGGACAGGGGGCCCTCTTGGCAATCAGCCCCAGCATTTT
TRBJ2-7 | TRBV30 | . | . | CAWSPRLTSTYEQYF | TGTGCCTGGTCCCCCCGCCTTACATCGACCTACGAGCAGTACTTC
TRBJ2-1 | TRBV6-6 | few | TRBD1 | CASSYQGTGSEQFF | TGTGCCAGCAGTTACCAAGGGACAGGGTCTGAGCAGTTCTTC
TRBJ1-1 | TRBV5-4 | few | . | CASSAGGRNTEAFF | TGTGCCAGCAGCGCAGGAGGGCGAAACACTGAAGCTTTCTTT
TRBJ1-6 | TRBV4-3 | . | TRBD1 | CASSQDGGWTGEGSPLHF | TGCGCCAGCAGCCAAGATGGGGGGTGGACAGGGGAAGGCTCACCCCTCCACTTT
TRBJ2-1 | TRBV27 | . | TRBD2 | CASSLRLAGIHGEQFF | TGTGCCAGCAGTTTAAGACTAGCGGGGATCCATGGGGAGCAGTTCTTC
TRBJ1-2 | TRBV5-4 | . | . | CASSPEQLFDTNYGYTF | TGTGCCAGCAGCCCGGAACAGTTATTCGATACTAACTATGGCTACACCTTC
TRBJ1-5 | TRBV7-6 | few | . | CARIGRGCLDQPQHF | TGTGCCAGAATTGGGCGGGGATGTCTGGATCAGCCCCAGCATTTT
TRBJ1-2 | TRBV4-3 | . | TRBD1 | CASSQAETGDAGYTF | TGCGCCAGCAGCCAGGCCGAGACAGGGGATGCTGGCTACACCTTC
TRBJ1-3 | TRBV4-1 | . | . | CASSQGPLGTGRYTIYF | TGCGCCAGCAGCCAAGGACCCCTAGGTACAGGGAGATACACCATATATTTT
TRBJ2-7 | TRBV11-2 | . | TRBD2 | CASSSPPRGGLYEQYF | TGTGCCAGCAGCTCCCCTCCGCGGGGGGGCCTCTACGAGCAGTACTTC
TRBJ2-7 | TRBV27 | . | TRBD1 | CASSPTGVGPPSYEQYF | TGTGCCAGCAGTCCAACAGGGGTTGGACCTCCCTCCTACGAGCAGTACTTC
TRBJ1-2 | TRBV4-1 | . | TRBD1 | CASSQPGQGNRGYTF | TGCGCCAGCAGCCAACCGGGACAGGGCAATCGTGGCTACACCTTC
TRBJ1-2 | TRBV6-1 | . | . | CASSDSPIRYALVQYGYTF | TGTGCCAGCAGTGATTCCCCAATACGGTACGCACTAGTACAGTATGGCTACACCTTC
TRBJ2-5 | TRBV7-9 | . | . | CASSPPGEHGYKETQYF | TGTGCCAGCAGTCCCCCCGGAGAACACGGATACAAAGAGACCCAGTACTTC